The present T cell receptor beta chain was sequenced within a study of OX40 agonist ivuxolimab in advanced cancers. This clone has more than one count but fewer than ten. Profiling relied on immunoSEQ multiplex PCR, and the TCRdb table lists in-frame clones only, not all of them. The table includes roughly 21,000 clones, around 87% detected once. The germline gives CDR1 MNHEY, CDR2 SVGAGI. This CDR3 comprises 13 residues. Trimming pared 2 bases from V and 7 bases from J, leaving 11 bases between. The TCR comes from an adult with an advanced solid tumor such as melanoma, head and neck, liver or kidney cancer. The chain couples TRBV6-5 to TRBJ2-5; possibly TRBD2 for D (6 bases). Sequenced here: CD4+ or CD8+ T cells sorted from blood, sampled in a trial of the OX40 agonist ivuxolimab. CDR3 bases: TGTGCCAGCAGTTACGGCGGGGAAGCGACCCAGTACTTC. It is translated as CASSYGGEATQYF.